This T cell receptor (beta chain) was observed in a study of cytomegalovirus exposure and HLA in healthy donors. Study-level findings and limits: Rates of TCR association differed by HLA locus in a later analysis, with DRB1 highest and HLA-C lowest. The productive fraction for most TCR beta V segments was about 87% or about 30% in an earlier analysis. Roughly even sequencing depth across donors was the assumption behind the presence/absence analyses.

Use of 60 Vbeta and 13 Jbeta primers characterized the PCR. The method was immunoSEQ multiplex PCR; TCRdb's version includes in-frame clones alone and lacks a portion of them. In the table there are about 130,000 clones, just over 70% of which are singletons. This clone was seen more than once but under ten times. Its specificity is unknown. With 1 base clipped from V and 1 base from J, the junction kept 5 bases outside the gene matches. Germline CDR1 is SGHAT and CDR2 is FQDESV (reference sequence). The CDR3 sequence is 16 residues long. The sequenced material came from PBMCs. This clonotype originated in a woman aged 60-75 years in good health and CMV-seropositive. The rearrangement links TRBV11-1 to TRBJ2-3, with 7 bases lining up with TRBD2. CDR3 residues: CASSLGPSGGTDTQYF. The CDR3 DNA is TGTGCCAGCAGCTTAGGTCCTAGCGGAGGCACAGATACGCAGTATTTT.